This T cell receptor beta chain was captured in a study of T cells in Graves' hyperthyroidism and ophthalmopathy. The V gene's germline CDR1 is ENHRY and CDR2 SYGVKD. With 0 bases removed from V and 5 bases from J, the gap between germline ends came to 13 bases. The CDR3 runs 16 residues. In its sample, this clonotype was seen many times. RNA transcripts yielded amplified TCR beta CDR3 regions. The HTBI primer set served for first-round RT-PCR of the TCR CDR3. Using its own MiXCR run on the multiplex PCR reads, TCRdb lists one record per CDR3 protein. The sample has nearly 750,000 distinct CDR3 sequences, 35% seen once; the top ten hold around 29%.

The sequenced material came from blood. The V call is TRBV10-3, the J call TRBJ1-4, with a tentative D call TRBD1 (5 bases). The sequence derives from a woman in her thirties or forties with Graves' hyperthyroidism. Here the CDR3 reads CAISESSRASNEKLFF. The CDR3, as DNA: TGTGCCATCAGTGAGTCATCCAGGGCATCAAATGAAAAACTGTTTTTT.